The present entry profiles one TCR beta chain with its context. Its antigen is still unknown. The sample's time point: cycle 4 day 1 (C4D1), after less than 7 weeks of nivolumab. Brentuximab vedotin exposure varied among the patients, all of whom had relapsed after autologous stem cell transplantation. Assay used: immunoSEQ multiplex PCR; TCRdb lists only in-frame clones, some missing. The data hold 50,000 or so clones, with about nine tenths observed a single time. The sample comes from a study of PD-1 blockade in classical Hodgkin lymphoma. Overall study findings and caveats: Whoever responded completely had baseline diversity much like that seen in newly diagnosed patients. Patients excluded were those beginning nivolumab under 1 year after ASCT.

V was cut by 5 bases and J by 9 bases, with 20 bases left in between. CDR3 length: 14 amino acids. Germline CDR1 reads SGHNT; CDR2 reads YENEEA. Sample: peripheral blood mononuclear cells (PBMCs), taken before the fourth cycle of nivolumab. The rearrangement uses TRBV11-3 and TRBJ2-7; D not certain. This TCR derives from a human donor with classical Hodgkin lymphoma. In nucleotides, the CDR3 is TGTGCCAGCAGCCCCGTAATCGGGTCCGGGCGGCAGTACTTC. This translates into CASSPVIGSGRQYF.